These T cell receptor beta chains were read from a single sample in a study of blood T cell dynamics during melanoma immunotherapy. Sequenced by immunoSEQ multiplex PCR; TCRdb stores in-frame clones only, minus some. The sample carries about 13,000 clones, 92% recorded once. Material: effector memory CD8+ T cells from blood, obtained from a patient treated with checkpoint blockade. The receptors shown here come from a human donor with melanoma. Each CDR3 is given with its conserved first and last residue. D genes are given only for firm matches. Clone size is stated in some rows and not others, as once, few, many or a class when expanded.

CASSKTSGTYEQYF TGTGCCAGTAGTAAAACCTCGGGAACCTACGAGCAGTACTTC TRBV19 NA NA TRBJ2-7
CATSRDLAGNNEQFF TGTGCCACCAGCAGAGATCTAGCGGGAAACAATGAGCAGTTCTTC TRBV15 TRBD2 NA TRBJ2-1
CASSLWGSATEAFF TGTGCCAGCAGCTTGTGGGGCTCCGCCACTGAAGCTTTCTTT TRBV5-4 NA once TRBJ1-1
CAITDNSGIGVTGELFF TGTGCCATCACCGACAATAGCGGGATAGGGGTCACCGGGGAGCTGTTTTTT TRBV10-3 TRBD2 NA TRBJ2-2
CASSLHRAGRSTEAFF TGTGCCAGCAGCTTACATCGGGCAGGGAGGAGCACTGAAGCTTTCTTT TRBV13 NA NA TRBJ1-1
CASRQREASYEQYF TGCGCCAGCCGACAGCGGGAGGCCTCCTACGAGCAGTACTTC TRBV5-1 TRBD2 NA TRBJ2-7
CASSGITSGFYEQYF TGTGCCAGCAGTGGAATTACTAGCGGGTTTTACGAGCAGTACTTC TRBV27 TRBD2 once TRBJ2-7
CASSWGDGYGYTF TGTGCCAGCAGCTGGGGGGACGGCTATGGCTACACCTTC TRBV7-6 NA NA TRBJ1-2
CASSLEVSSGNTIYF TGCGCCAGCAGCTTGGAAGTTAGCTCTGGAAACACCATATATTTT TRBV5-1 NA NA TRBJ1-3
CASSDSGNTIYF TGTGCCAGCAGCGACTCTGGAAACACCATATATTTT TRBV9 NA NA TRBJ1-3
CASSQDGDMNQPQHF TGCGCCAGCAGCCAAGATGGGGACATGAATCAGCCCCAGCATTTT TRBV4-3 NA NA TRBJ1-5
CASSLKGGAYYGYTF TGTGCCAGCAGCTTAAAGGGGGGCGCTTACTATGGCTACACCTTC TRBV7-6 NA once TRBJ1-2
CASSPRDFWEETQYF TGTGCCAGCTCACCACGGGACTTTTGGGAAGAGACCCAGTACTTC TRBV18 NA NA TRBJ2-5
CAISAPVLAGEIDEQFF TGTGCCATCAGTGCCCCGGTTCTGGCAGGGGAAATCGATGAGCAGTTCTTC TRBV10-3 NA NA TRBJ2-1
CASSSFPRGLAGELFF TGTGCCAGCAGCTCATTTCCGCGGGGCCTGGCCGGGGAGCTGTTTTTT TRBV7-6 NA NA TRBJ2-2
CASSSIGNEQFF TGTGCCAGCAGCTCGATAGGGAATGAGCAGTTCTTC TRBV11-2 NA NA TRBJ2-1
CASSPTAGTGVANEKLFF TGCGCCAGCAGCCCTACGGCCGGGACAGGGGTTGCTAATGAAAAACTGTTTTTT TRBV23-1 TRBD1 NA TRBJ1-4
CASSLFPPNNEQFF TGTGCCAGCAGTTTATTCCCCCCAAACAATGAGCAGTTCTTC TRBV27 NA NA TRBJ2-1
CASSPLIGLAGGPGTDTQYF TGTGCCAGCAGTCCCCTCATCGGACTAGCGGGAGGGCCTGGCACAGATACGCAGTATTTT TRBV27 TRBD2 NA TRBJ2-3
CASSFPTETRANTGELFF TGTGCCAGCAGTTTCCCTACTGAGACACGTGCGAACACCGGGGAGCTGTTTTTT TRBV28 NA NA TRBJ2-2
CASSIPDRANNYGYTF TGTGCCAGTAGTATCCCGGACAGGGCCAATAACTATGGCTACACCTTC TRBV19 TRBD1 NA TRBJ1-2
CASSQPQGLSSNQPQHF TGCGCCAGCAGTCAACCGCAGGGGCTATCTAGCAATCAGCCCCAGCATTTT TRBV23-1 NA NA TRBJ1-5
CASSSLNRTSYEQYF TGCGCCAGCAGCTCCCTAAACCGAACATCCTACGAGCAGTACTTC TRBV5-1 NA NA TRBJ2-7
CASSSPGAAEKLFF TGTGCCAGCAGCTCGCCGGGGGCGGCTGAAAAACTGTTTTTT TRBV7-9 NA NA TRBJ1-4
CASSRQGHEQYF TGTGCCAGCAGCCGACAGGGCCACGAGCAGTACTTC TRBV27 TRBD1 NA TRBJ2-7
CASSGISDEQFF TGTGCCAGTAGTGGTATATCGGATGAGCAGTTCTTC TRBV19 NA once TRBJ2-1
CASSPWRGGEQYF TGTGCCAGCAGCCCCTGGAGAGGGGGCGAGCAGTACTTC TRBV5-4 NA NA TRBJ2-7
CASSVGIAGGKDTQYF TGTGCCAGCAGCGTAGGGATAGCGGGAGGAAAAGATACGCAGTATTTT TRBV9 TRBD2 NA TRBJ2-3
CASSATGTGVGTYEQYF TGTGCCAGTAGTGCGACCGGGACAGGGGTCGGGACCTACGAGCAGTACTTC TRBV19 TRBD1 NA TRBJ2-7